This T cell receptor beta chain was profiled in a study of beta chain features in type 1 diabetes. Study results and limitations: TCRB CDR3 length was moderately but significantly reduced in all four CD4+ subsets of Type 1 diabetes patients. Fewer junction insertions and more nucleotide deletions appeared in type 1 diabetes patients. A cDNA-based sequencing approach could over-represent cells with high TCR expression.

Of the isolated RNA, all was reverse transcribed, and so the sequenced material was expressed TCRB transcripts. The average output of naive, central memory and regulatory T cell samples was roughly 3.6 million reads. The data were produced by immunoSEQ multiplex PCR, yet TCRdb's version contains in-frame clones alone and is incomplete. The data show roughly 160,000 clones, about 9% seen once. With respect to this clone: As yet, its antigen is unknown.

Sorting that relied on CD45RO/CCR7/CD25/CD127/CD95/CD27 yielded CD4+ naive, central memory, regulatory and stem cell-like memory cells. The germline V gene has CDR1 SGHDT and CDR2 YYEEEE. Trimming at V came to 4 bases and at J to 0 bases, leaving 5 bases not matched to a gene. The CDR3 is 15 amino acids. The TCR was taken from a woman between 18 and 30 years old with type 1 diabetes. This chain uses TRBV5-6 with TRBJ2-7; TRBD1 agrees at 9 bases. The material sequenced was central memory CD4+ T cells from blood. The CDR3, as DNA: TGTGCCAGCAGCGGCCGGGACAGGGCCTCCTACGAGCAGTACTTC. Translating gives CASSGRDRASYEQYF. The variable domain in full, completed from reference TRBV5-6 and TRBJ2-7, reads DAGVTQSPTHLIKTRGQQVTLRCSPKSGHDTVSWYQQALGQGPQFIFQYYEEEERQRGNFPDRFSGHQFPNYSSELNVNALLLGDSALYLCASSGRDRASYEQYFGPGTRLTVT.